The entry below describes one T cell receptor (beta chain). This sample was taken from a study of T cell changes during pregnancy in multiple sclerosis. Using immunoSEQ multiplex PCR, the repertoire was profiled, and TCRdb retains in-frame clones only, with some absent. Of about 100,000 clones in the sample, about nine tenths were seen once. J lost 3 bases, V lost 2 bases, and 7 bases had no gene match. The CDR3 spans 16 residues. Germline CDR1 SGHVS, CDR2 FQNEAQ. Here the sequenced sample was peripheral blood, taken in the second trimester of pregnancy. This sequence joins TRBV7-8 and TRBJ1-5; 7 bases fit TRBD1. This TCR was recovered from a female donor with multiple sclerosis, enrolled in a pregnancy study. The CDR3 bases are TGTGCCAGCAGCTTACTAGGGGGCAGCCTCAATCAGCCCCAGCATTTT. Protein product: CASSLLGGSLNQPQHF. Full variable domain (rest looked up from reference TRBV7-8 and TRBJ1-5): GAGVSQSPRYKVAKRGQDVALRCDPISGHVSLFWYQQALGQGPEFLTYFQNEAQLDKSGLPSDRFFAERPEGSVSTLKIQRTQQEDSAVYLCASSLLGGSLNQPQHFGDGTRLSIL.